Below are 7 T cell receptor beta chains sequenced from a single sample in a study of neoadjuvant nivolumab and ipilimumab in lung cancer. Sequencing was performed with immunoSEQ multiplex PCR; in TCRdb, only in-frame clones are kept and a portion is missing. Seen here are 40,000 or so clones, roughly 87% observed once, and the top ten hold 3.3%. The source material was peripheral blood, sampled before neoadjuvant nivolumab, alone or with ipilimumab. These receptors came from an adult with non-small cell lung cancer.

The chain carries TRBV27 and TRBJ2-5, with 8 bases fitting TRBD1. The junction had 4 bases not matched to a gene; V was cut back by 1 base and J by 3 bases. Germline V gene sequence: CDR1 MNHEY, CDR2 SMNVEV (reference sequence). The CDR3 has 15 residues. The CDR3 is CASSLWTGLKETQYF. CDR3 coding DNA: TGTGCCAGCAGTTTATGGACAGGGTTAAAAGAGACCCAGTACTTC.

The CDR3 DNA follows: TGTGCCAGCAGCGTAGGGGGGGCTGGATTGAACACTGAAGCTTTCTTT. Residues: CASSVGGAGLNTEAFF. The chain uses TRBV9 and TRBJ1-1, with a possible D match to TRBD1 (6 bases). Trimming took 0 bases from V and 0 from J, leaving 12 bases between them. This CDR3 is 16 amino acids long. The V gene's germline CDR1 is SGDLS and CDR2 YYNGEE.

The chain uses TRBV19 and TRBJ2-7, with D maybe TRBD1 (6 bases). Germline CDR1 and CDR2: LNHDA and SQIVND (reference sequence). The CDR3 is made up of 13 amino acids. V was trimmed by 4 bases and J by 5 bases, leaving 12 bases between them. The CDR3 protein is CASSTTGSHEQYF. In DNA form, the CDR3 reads TGTGCCAGTAGTACAACAGGGTCCCACGAGCAGTACTTC.

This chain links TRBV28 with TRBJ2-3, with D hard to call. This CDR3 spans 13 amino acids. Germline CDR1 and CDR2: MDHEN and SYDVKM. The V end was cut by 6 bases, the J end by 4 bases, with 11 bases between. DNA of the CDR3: TGTGCCAGCAGCGCAAAGCGTCCAGATACGCAGTATTTT. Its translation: CASSAKRPDTQYF.

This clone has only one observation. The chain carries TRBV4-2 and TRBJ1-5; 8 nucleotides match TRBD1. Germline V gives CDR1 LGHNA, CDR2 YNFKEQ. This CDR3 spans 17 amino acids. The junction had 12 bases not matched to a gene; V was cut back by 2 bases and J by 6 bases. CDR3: CASSQRSAGGASQPQHF. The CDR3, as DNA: TGTGCCAGCAGCCAACGAAGCGCAGGGGGCGCGAGTCAGCCCCAGCATTTT.

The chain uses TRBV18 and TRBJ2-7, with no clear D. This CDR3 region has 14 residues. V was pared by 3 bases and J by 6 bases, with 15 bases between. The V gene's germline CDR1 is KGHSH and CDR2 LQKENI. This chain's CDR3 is CASSPVQASVEQYF. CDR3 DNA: TGTGCCAGCTCACCGGTGCAGGCTTCAGTCGAGCAGTACTTC.

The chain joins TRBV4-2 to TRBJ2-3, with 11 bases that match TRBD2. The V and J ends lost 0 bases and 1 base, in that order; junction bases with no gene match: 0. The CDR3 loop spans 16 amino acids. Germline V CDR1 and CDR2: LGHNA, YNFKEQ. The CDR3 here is CASSQDSGRGTDTQYF. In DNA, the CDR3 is TGTGCCAGCAGCCAAGATAGCGGGAGGGGCACAGATACGCAGTATTTT.